The entry below describes one T cell receptor (beta chain). This sample was taken from a study of blood T cell repertoires in COVID-19. Study background: Samples taken during acute and convalescent COVID-19 were collected in the United States, Italy and Spain. Sources were T cells, B-cell-depleted T cells, or PBMCs; the material itself was cDNA or gDNA.

Germline V CDR1 and CDR2: SGHKS, YYEKEE (reference sequence). The V and J ends lost 1 base and 0 bases respectively, with 8 bases between them. There are 15 residues in the CDR3. Authors' processing steps: Estimation of nucleated cell counts was performed using reference gene primer amplification. The method was immunoSEQ multiplex PCR; TCRdb's version includes in-frame clones alone and lacks a portion of them. That table gives V, J and clone size, and the DNA gave D and trimming. The table shows around 84,000 clones, with 65% to 85% occurring only once. Material: peripheral blood. V usage is TRBV5-5 and J usage is TRBJ2-1; D gene ambiguous. The receptor comes from an elderly man with active or convalescent COVID-19. This CDR3 is CASSLSPTSYNEQFF. The CDR3 DNA is TGTGCCAGCAGCTTGTCCCCTACCTCCTACAATGAGCAGTTCTTC.